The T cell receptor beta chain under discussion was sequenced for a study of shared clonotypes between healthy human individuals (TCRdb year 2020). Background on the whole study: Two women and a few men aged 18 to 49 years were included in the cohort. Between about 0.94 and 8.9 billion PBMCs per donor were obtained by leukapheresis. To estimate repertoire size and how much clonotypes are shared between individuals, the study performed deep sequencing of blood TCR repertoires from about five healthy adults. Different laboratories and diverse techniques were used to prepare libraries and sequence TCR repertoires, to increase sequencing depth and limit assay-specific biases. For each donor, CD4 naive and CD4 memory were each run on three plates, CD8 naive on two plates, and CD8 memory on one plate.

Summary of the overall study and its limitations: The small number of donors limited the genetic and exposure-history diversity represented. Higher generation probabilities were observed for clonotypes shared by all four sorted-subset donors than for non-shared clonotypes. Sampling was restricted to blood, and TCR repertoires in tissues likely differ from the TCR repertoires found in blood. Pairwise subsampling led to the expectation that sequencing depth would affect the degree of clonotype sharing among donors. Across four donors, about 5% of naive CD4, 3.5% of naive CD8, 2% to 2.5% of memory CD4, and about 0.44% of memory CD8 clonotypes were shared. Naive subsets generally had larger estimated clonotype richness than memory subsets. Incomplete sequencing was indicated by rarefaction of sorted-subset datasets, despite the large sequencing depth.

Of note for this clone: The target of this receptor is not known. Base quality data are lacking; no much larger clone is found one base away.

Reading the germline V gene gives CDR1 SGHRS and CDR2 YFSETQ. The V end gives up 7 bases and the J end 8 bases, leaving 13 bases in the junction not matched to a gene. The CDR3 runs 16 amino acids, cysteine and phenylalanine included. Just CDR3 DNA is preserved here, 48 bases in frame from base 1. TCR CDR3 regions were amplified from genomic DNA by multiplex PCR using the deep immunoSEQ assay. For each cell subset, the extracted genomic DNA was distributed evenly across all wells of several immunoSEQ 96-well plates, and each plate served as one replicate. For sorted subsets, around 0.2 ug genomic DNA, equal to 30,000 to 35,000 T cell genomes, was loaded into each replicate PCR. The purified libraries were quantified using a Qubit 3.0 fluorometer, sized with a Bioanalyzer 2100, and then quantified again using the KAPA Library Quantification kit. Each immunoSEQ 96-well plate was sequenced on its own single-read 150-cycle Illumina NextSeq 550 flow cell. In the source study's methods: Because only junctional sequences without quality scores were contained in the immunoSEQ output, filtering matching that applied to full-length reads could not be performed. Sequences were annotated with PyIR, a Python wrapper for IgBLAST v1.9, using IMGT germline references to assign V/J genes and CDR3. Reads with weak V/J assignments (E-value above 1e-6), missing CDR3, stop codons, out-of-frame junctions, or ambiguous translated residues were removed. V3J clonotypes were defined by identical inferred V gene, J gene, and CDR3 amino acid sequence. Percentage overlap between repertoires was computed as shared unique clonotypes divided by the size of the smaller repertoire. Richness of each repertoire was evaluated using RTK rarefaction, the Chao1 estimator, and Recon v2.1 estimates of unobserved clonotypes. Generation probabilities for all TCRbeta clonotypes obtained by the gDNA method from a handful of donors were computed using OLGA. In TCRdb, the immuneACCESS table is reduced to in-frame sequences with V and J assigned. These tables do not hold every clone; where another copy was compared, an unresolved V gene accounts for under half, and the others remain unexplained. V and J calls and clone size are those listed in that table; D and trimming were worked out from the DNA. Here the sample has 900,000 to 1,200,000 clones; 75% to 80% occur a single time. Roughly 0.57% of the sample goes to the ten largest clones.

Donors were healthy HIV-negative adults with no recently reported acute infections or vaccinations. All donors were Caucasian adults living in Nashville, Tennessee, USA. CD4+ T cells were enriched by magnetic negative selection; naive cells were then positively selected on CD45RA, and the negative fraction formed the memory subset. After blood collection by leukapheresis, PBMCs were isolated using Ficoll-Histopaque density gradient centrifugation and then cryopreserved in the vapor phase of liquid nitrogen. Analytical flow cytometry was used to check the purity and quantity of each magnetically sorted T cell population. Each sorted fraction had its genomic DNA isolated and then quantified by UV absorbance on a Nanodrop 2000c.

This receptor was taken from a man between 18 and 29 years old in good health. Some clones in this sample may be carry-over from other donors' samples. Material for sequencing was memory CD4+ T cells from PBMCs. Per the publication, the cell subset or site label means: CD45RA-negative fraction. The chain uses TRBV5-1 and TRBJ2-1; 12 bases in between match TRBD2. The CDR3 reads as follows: CASCFPGLAGMDEQFF. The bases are TGCGCCAGCTGTTTTCCGGGACTAGCGGGTATGGATGAGCAGTTCTTC.